Below, 30 T cell receptor beta chains from the same sample are listed, as sequenced in a study of cytomegalovirus exposure and HLA in healthy donors. Amplification used 60 Vbeta primers and 13 Jbeta primers. Here immunoSEQ multiplex PCR was the method, and the copy in TCRdb shows in-frame clones only, minus some. This sample has more than 120,000 clones, with around 78% found just once. Input material: PBMCs. Source of these receptors: a middle-aged woman in good health and CMV-seropositive.

V usage is TRBV27 and J usage is TRBJ2-1; 8 bases map to TRBD2. The CDR3 covers 15 residues. The germline V gene encodes CDR1 MNHEY and CDR2 SMNVEV (reference sequence). V shed 3 bases, J shed 3 bases, and the junction held 4 bases outside the gene matches. CDR3 sequence reads: CASSLTSGSYNEQFF. CDR3 in DNA: TGTGCCAGCAGTTTGACGAGCGGGAGCTACAATGAGCAGTTCTTC.

This clone has only a few counts. This chain uses TRBV28 with TRBJ1-1; no definite D call. V was clipped by 7 bases and J by 2 bases, with 14 bases between them. Germline V gives CDR1 MDHEN, CDR2 SYDVKM. The CDR3 is 14 amino acids. In nucleotides, the CDR3 is TGTGCCAGCATAGCCTCCAAGCCAAACACTGAAGCTTTCTTT. Residues: CASIASKPNTEAFF.

This clone was recorded a few times. The chain uses TRBV30 and TRBJ1-2; 8 bases map to TRBD1. The ends lost 5 bases at V and 4 bases at J; junction bases unmatched: 0. This CDR3 spans 11 amino acids. CDR1 and CDR2 (germline): GTSNPN, SVGIG (reference sequence). The CDR3 nucleotides are TGTGCCTGGGGGACAGGCTATGGCTACACCTTC. Translation: CAWGTGYGYTF.

The chain is built from TRBV6-5 and TRBJ2-7; D unclear. The CDR3 runs 13 residues. CDR1 is MNHEY, CDR2 SVGAGI, per germline. V lost 2 bases to trimming and J lost 3 bases, with 8 bases between them. The CDR3 nucleotides read TGTGCCAGCAGTTACCCTCCCGGCTACGAGCAGTACTTC. Amino acid sequence: CASSYPPGYEQYF.

The chain couples TRBV2 to TRBJ2-7; 12 bases map to TRBD2. Germline CDR1 reads SNHLY; CDR2 reads FYNNEI. This CDR3 has 15 amino acids. V was clipped by 4 bases and J by 5 bases; unmatched bases: 6. The CDR3 region has the DNA TGTGCCAGCAGTGTACTAGCGGGAGGCGTCAACGAGCAGTACTTC. Its protein product is CASSVLAGGVNEQYF.

V gene TRBV10-3 combines with J gene TRBJ1-2; no clear D. The CDR3 has 13 amino acids. Germline-derived CDR1 and CDR2 are ENHRY and SYGVKD. V shed 4 bases and J shed 1 base, with 7 bases lying between them. Written as DNA, the CDR3 is TGTGCCATCAGTGGCGGAATTAACTATGGCTACACCTTC. Protein sequence: CAISGGINYGYTF.

This sequence joins TRBV28 and TRBJ2-1, with D uncertain. Germline values: CDR1 MDHEN, CDR2 SYDVKM. The V end was cut by 8 bases, the J end by 5 bases, with 13 bases between. The length of the CDR3 is 13 residues. The DNA of the CDR3 is TGTGCCAGCGATAGCTATAGCCACAATGAGCAGTTCTTC. This encodes CASDSYSHNEQFF. Full variable domain (missing parts from reference TRBV28 and TRBJ2-1): DVKVTQSSRYLVKRTGEKVFLECVQDMDHENMFWYRQDPGLGLRLIYFSYDVKMKEKGDIPEGYSVSREKKERFSLILESASTNQTSMYLCASDSYSHNEQFFGPGTRLTVL.

V gene TRBV7-9 combines with J gene TRBJ1-2, with 10 nucleotides matching TRBD1. The V and J ends lost 0 bases and 4 bases, in that order; junction bases with no gene match: 2. Per the germline V gene, CDR1 is SEHNR and CDR2 is FQNEAQ (reference sequence). The CDR3 is 15 residues long. This CDR3 is CASSLAGQGSYGYTF. The CDR3 nucleotides are TGTGCCAGCAGCTTAGCGGGACAGGGGTCCTATGGCTACACCTTC.

This chain joins TRBV7-2 and TRBJ2-3, with D perhaps matching TRBD2 (6 bases). The CDR3 consists of 16 residues. The germline CDR1 and CDR2 sequences are SGHTA and FQGNSA. Trimming took 5 bases from V and 2 from J, leaving 17 bases between them. The CDR3 DNA reads as TGTGCCAGCAGCCTTGCTAAAGCGGGTGTCACAGATACGCAGTATTTT. It specifies CASSLAKAGVTDTQYF.

This chain links TRBV2 with TRBJ2-7; TRBD2 agrees at 7 bases. V was pared by 7 bases and J by 6 bases, with 12 bases of the junction left unmatched. This CDR3 region has 14 residues. CDR1 is SNHLY and CDR2 is FYNNEI in the germline V gene. The CDR3 bases are TGTGCCAGCAAATTTCGGACTAGAGAATCCGAGCAGTACTTC. Translation: CASKFRTRESEQYF.

The chain has TRBV27 and TRBJ1-4; 10 nucleotides agree with TRBD1. V lost 7 bases, J lost 7 bases, and 6 bases stayed unmatched. The CDR3 has 14 amino acids. Germline assignment: CDR1 MNHEY and CDR2 SMNVEV (reference sequence). CDR3 in DNA: TGTGCCAGCACCAGGACAGGGGGTCGTGAAAAACTGTTTTTT. This translates into CASTRTGGREKLFF.

This clone has at least ten counts. V gene TRBV19 combines with J gene TRBJ2-2; D remains unclear. Trimming left V 4 bases short and J 1 base short, with 4 bases between. Germline V CDR1 and CDR2: LNHDA, SQIVND (reference sequence). The CDR3 is made up of 13 amino acids. The CDR3 DNA sequence: TGTGCCAGTAGTAACAGGAACACCGGGGAGCTGTTTTTT. This translates into CASSNRNTGELFF.

The chain carries TRBV19 and TRBJ1-4; D not resolved. Trimming removed 11 bases at V and 14 bases at J, with 18 bases between. The CDR3 has 11 amino acids. Germline CDR1 LNHDA, CDR2 SQIVND (reference sequence). CDR3 protein: CAALIPRELFF. DNA of the CDR3: TGTGCCGCCCTTATCCCGAGAGAGCTGTTTTTT.

This chain uses TRBV2 with TRBJ1-5; D possibly corresponds to TRBD1 (5 bases). V gave up 6 bases and J gave up 3 bases, with 6 bases separating them. Per germline, CDR1 SNHLY and CDR2 FYNNEI. This CDR3 comprises 12 residues. The CDR3 region has the DNA TGTGCCAGCAGGACAGACAATCAGCCCCAGCATTTT. Its translation: CASRTDNQPQHF. The full variable domain, its missing parts supplied by reference TRBV2 and TRBJ1-5, is EPEVTQTPSHQVTQMGQEVILRCVPISNHLYFYWYRQILGQKVEFLVSFYNNEISEKSEIFDDQFSVERPDGSNFTLKIRSTKLEDSAMYFCASRTDNQPQHFGDGTRLSIL.

This rearrangement joins TRBV29-1 to TRBJ2-1; 7 nucleotides line up with TRBD1. The CDR3 runs 13 residues. Germline V gene sequence: CDR1 SQVTM, CDR2 ANQGSEA. The V and J ends lost 4 bases and 3 bases, in that order; junction bases with no gene match: 3. The CDR3 DNA sequence: TGCAGCGTTGGGGGGACAGACTACAATGAGCAGTTCTTC. It translates to CSVGGTDYNEQFF.

In its sample, this clone was seen a few times. This rearrangement joins TRBV30 to TRBJ1-5; no clear D gene. Per germline, CDR1 GTSNPN and CDR2 SVGIG (reference sequence). The ends were cut back, 2 bases at V and 6 bases at J, with 11 bases in the middle. The CDR3 totals 13 residues. CDR3 protein: CAWSPGEGQPQHF. DNA of the CDR3: TGTGCCTGGAGTCCCGGAGAGGGTCAGCCCCAGCATTTT.

This sequence joins TRBV5-8 and TRBJ2-7; no definite D call. CDR3 length equals 14 residues. Germline CDR1 reads SGHTS; CDR2 reads YDEGEE. The V and J ends lost 1 base and 1 base respectively, with 9 bases between them. CDR3 sequence reads: CASSLLIQSYEQYF. The CDR3 region has the DNA TGTGCCAGCAGCTTGTTAATTCAGTCCTACGAGCAGTACTTC.

A few counts support this clone. V is TRBV5-6 and J is TRBJ2-1, with D uncertain. V dropped 5 bases and J dropped 9 bases, with 9 bases sitting between them. The CDR3 is 11 amino acids. Per germline, CDR1 SGHDT and CDR2 YYEEEE. CDR3 nucleotide sequence: TGTGCCAGCAGTTTGAGCGTTGAGCAGTTCTTC. This gives the protein CASSLSVEQFF.

The genes are TRBV7-9 and TRBJ1-3; no clear D gene. CDR1 SEHNR and CDR2 FQNEAQ come from the germline V gene (reference sequence). The V end was cut by 8 bases, the J end by 4 bases, with 15 bases between. The CDR3 has 14 residues. CDR3 in amino acids: CASHAPGYGNTIYF. The CDR3, as DNA: TGTGCCAGCCACGCGCCGGGGTACGGAAACACCATATATTTT.

This sequence joins TRBV5-6 and TRBJ1-2; TRBD1 aligns across 7 bases. This CDR3 region has 15 residues. Germline CDR1 reads SGHDT; CDR2 reads YYEEEE. The ends lost 4 bases at V and 4 bases at J; junction bases unmatched: 10. In DNA, the CDR3 is TGTGCCAGCAGCCCCGTCGGACAGGCGATCTATGGCTACACCTTC. Its protein is CASSPVGQAIYGYTF.

J is TRBJ2-7 and V is TRBV5-5; tentative D call: TRBD2 (7 bases). This CDR3 region has 14 residues. CDR1 and CDR2 (germline): SGHKS, YYEKEE (reference sequence). With 2 bases removed from V and 6 bases from J, the gap between germline ends came to 15 bases. The CDR3 sequence: CASSLYAGEGEQYF. DNA of the CDR3: TGTGCCAGCAGCTTATACGCAGGGGAGGGCGAGCAGTACTTC.

Notes on this clone: The identical CDR3 is also encoded by other nucleotide sequences in the sample. The J gene is TRBJ2-1, the V gene TRBV9; 12 bases align to TRBD2. The CDR3 extends over 17 amino acids. Germline CDR1 SGDLS, CDR2 YYNGEE. Trimming removed 4 bases from V and 8 bases from J; junction bases left unmatched: 13. CDR3 DNA sequence: TGTGCCAGCAGCCCGAGGACTAGCGGGGTTGGGTTGGATGAGCAGTTCTTC. Its protein product is CASSPRTSGVGLDEQFF.

On this clone: Compared with germline, one end of the junction differs, possibly owing to a read error. This chain uses TRBV7-7 with TRBJ2-1, with 8 bases identical to TRBD2. This CDR3 region has 17 residues. Germline CDR1 reads SSHAT; CDR2 reads FNYEAQ (reference sequence). The CDR3 bases are TGTGCTAGCAGCTTAAAGATAGCGGGAACCTTCGGGGAGGAGCAGTTCTTC. This codes for CASSLKIAGTFGEEQFF.

The gene calls are TRBV29-1 and TRBJ1-1; a weak D match, TRBD1 (6 bases). Germline-derived CDR1 and CDR2 are SQVTM and ANQGSEA. This CDR3 has 12 residues. Trimming shortened V by 0 bases and J by 11 bases, and 13 bases separated the two germline ends. This CDR3 is CSVEDQGQRAFF. DNA for the CDR3: TGCAGCGTTGAAGATCAGGGGCAGAGGGCTTTCTTT.

CDR3 bases: TGTGCCAGCAGTGCACTAGCGCTGGGGGGACGGGGTGAGCAGTTCTTC. Translated, it gives CASSALALGGRGEQFF. The gene calls are TRBV6-1 and TRBJ2-1, with 7 positions matching TRBD2. Germline assignment: CDR1 MNHNS and CDR2 SASEGT. The CDR3 has 16 residues. V shed 4 bases, J shed 9 bases, and the junction held 15 bases outside the gene matches.

This chain joins TRBV10-2 and TRBJ2-1; weak D call: TRBD2 (5 bases). Germline lookup yields CDR1 WSHSY and CDR2 SAAADI. V lost 8 bases and J 6 bases, leaving 14 bases between the germline ends. The length of the CDR3 is 13 residues. The CDR3 sequence is CASSKSAANEQFF. The DNA for the CDR3 is TGCGCCAGCTCAAAGTCAGCGGCCAATGAGCAGTTCTTC.

This chain links TRBV19 with TRBJ2-7, with D perhaps matching TRBD2 (6 bases). CDR3 size: 15 residues. Germline lookup yields CDR1 LNHDA and CDR2 SQIVND (reference sequence). Trimming stripped 11 bases from V and 5 bases from J, with 25 bases between. This CDR3 reads CASAPVAEGYHEQYF. CDR3 DNA sequence: TGTGCCTCTGCACCTGTAGCGGAGGGGTACCACGAGCAGTACTTC.

This chain uses TRBV7-2 with TRBJ2-7; possibly TRBD2 for D (6 bases). Germline V gives CDR1 SGHTA, CDR2 FQGNSA. V dropped 5 bases and J dropped 6 bases, with 14 bases sitting between them. The CDR3 is made up of 13 amino acids. CDR3 residues: CASSLMRGTEQYF. CDR3 sequence (DNA): TGTGCCAGCAGCCTCATGCGGGGTACCGAGCAGTACTTC.

CDR3 amino acids: CASSAGQGTGELFF. CDR3 DNA: TGCGCCAGCAGCGCGGGACAGGGCACCGGGGAGCTGTTTTTT. The V call is TRBV5-1, the J call TRBJ2-2; 9 bases are shared with TRBD1. Trimming cost V 4 bases and J 4 bases; bases outside gene matches: 2. The CDR3 sequence is 14 residues long. Germline V CDR1 and CDR2: SGHRS, YFSETQ. The full variable domain, completed using reference TRBV5-1 and TRBJ2-2, is KAGVTQTPRYLIKTRGQQVTLSCSPISGHRSVSWYQQTPGQGLQFLFEYFSETQRNKGNFPGRFSGRQFSNSRSEMNVSTLELGDSALYLCASSAGQGTGELFFGEGSRLTVL.

The rearrangement links TRBV7-2 to TRBJ2-7; D possibly corresponds to TRBD2 (7 bases). The V end lost 6 bases, the J end lost 2 bases, and 17 bases lay between the germline ends. CDR1 and CDR2 (germline): SGHTA, FQGNSA. This CDR3 contains 15 residues. The CDR3 DNA sequence: TGTGCCAGCAGGGGGGGCGGGAGCAGGGCCTACGAGCAGTACTTC. Amino acid sequence: CASRGGGSRAYEQYF.